The source of this T cell receptor beta chain is a study of blood T cell repertoires in COVID-19. Produced via immunoSEQ multiplex PCR; TCRdb's table is partial and in-frame only. This sample has roughly 97,000 clones, with more than 70% found just once. What was sequenced was peripheral blood. This sequence was found in a human donor in a cohort sampled during active COVID-19.

CDR3 DNA sequence: TGTGCCAGCACCCCCGGCAGGGGCACTGAAGCTTTCTTT. Its protein product is CASTPGRGTEAFF. The chain uses TRBV6-6 and TRBJ1-1; possibly TRBD1 for D (6 bases). The CDR3 totals 13 residues. Looked up from germline, CDR1 is MNHNY and CDR2 is SVGAGI (reference sequence). Trimming cost V 7 bases and J 4 bases, with 13 bases left between them.